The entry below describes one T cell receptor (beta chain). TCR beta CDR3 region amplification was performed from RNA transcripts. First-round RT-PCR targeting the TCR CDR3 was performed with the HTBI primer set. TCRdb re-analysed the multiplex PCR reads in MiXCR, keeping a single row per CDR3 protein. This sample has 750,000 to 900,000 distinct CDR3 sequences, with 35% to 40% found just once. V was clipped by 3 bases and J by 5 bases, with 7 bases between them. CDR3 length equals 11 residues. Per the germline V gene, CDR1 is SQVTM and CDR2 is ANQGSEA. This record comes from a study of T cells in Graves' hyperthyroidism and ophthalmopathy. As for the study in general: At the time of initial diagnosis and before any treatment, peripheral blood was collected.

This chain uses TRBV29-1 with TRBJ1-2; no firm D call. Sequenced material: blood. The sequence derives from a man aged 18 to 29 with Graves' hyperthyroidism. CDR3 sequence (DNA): TGCAGCGTTGACAGTACTTATGGCTACACCTTC. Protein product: CSVDSTYGYTF.